What follows is one T cell receptor (beta chain) and its context. V shed 2 bases and J 0 bases; nucleotides not matched to a gene: 2. The germline CDR1 and CDR2 sequences are SGDLS and YYNGEE. This CDR3 has 15 amino acids. Repertoires were generated with immunoSEQ multiplex PCR, while TCRdb's copy carries only in-frame clones and drops some. This table holds 95,000 to 150,000 clones, about nine tenths found once. The sample belongs to a study of blood T cell repertoires in COVID-19. Whole-study context: Sites in the United States, Italy and Spain provided acute and convalescent COVID-19 samples. PBMCs, B-cell-depleted T cells, or T cells provided the cDNA or gDNA that made up the material.

The source material was peripheral blood. This chain joins TRBV9 and TRBJ2-1; 7 bases align to TRBD2. This TCR was recovered from a middle-aged man with acute or convalescent COVID-19. The DNA of the CDR3 is TGTGCCAGCAGCGTCCGCGGGGGCTCCTACAATGAGCAGTTCTTC. Translating gives CASSVRGGSYNEQFF.